The 27 T cell receptor beta chains listed next were all sequenced from one sample in a study of blood T cell repertoires in COVID-19. Repertoires were generated with immunoSEQ multiplex PCR, while TCRdb's copy carries only in-frame clones and drops some. The sample contains more than 120,000 clones, about 89% of which appear only once. The sequenced material came from peripheral blood. The receptors here all came from a man in his fifties who had recovered from COVID-19.

This clone was observed once. V gene TRBV2 combines with J gene TRBJ1-1; 8 nucleotides line up with TRBD1. The V gene end was trimmed by 4 bases and the J gene end by 1 base; junction bases not matched to a gene: 5. This CDR3 region has 15 residues. From germline, CDR1 is SNHLY and CDR2 FYNNEI. CDR3 region: CASSGGQGWNTEAFF. CDR3 coding DNA: TGTGCCAGCAGTGGCGGACAGGGTTGGAACACTGAAGCTTTCTTT.

The rearrangement links TRBV3-1 (or the pseudogene TRBV3-2) to TRBJ2-1, with D unresolved. V was cut by 1 base and J by 9 bases, with 13 bases left in between. Per the germline V gene, CDR1 is LGHDT and CDR2 is YNNKEL (reference sequence). This CDR3 contains 14 residues. Written as DNA, the CDR3 is TGTGCCAGCAGCCAAGTCTACGGGTCCGGTGAGCAGTTCTTC. It yields the protein CASSQVYGSGEQFF.

The rearrangement links TRBV27 to TRBJ2-7, with TRBD1 matching 10 bases. Germline loops: CDR1 MNHEY, CDR2 SMNVEV (reference sequence). The CDR3 sequence is 14 residues long. Trimming took 4 bases from V and 3 from J; bases not matched to a gene: 3. For the CDR3, the DNA is TGTGCCAGCAGTTCCTGGGACAGGGGCTACGAGCAGTACTTC. It encodes CASSSWDRGYEQYF.

The count of this clone is one. CDR3 DNA: TGTGCCAGCAGCTTAAGGTCAGGGGGCGCGGAAGAGACCCAGTACTTC. Amino acids: CASSLRSGGAEETQYF. This chain links TRBV7-3 with TRBJ2-5; TRBD1 agrees at 8 bases. Unmatched junction bases numbered 7, after V lost 1 base and J lost 3 bases. Germline-derived CDR1 and CDR2 are SGHTA and FQGTGA. The CDR3 loop spans 16 amino acids.

This chain uses TRBV7-8 with TRBJ2-1, with D tentatively TRBD2 (5 bases). Germline assignment: CDR1 SGHVS and CDR2 FQNEAQ. This CDR3 is 15 amino acids long. The germline V and J ends were trimmed by 2 bases and 0 bases, with 8 bases remaining between them. The CDR3 DNA follows: TGTGCCAGCAGCTTAACGGGGAGCTCCTACAATGAGCAGTTCTTC. It translates to CASSLTGSSYNEQFF.

The table lists this clone with a few counts. The CDR3 loop is CASSPDRADGELFF. The CDR3 DNA sequence: TGTGCCAGCAGCCCGGACAGGGCGGACGGGGAGCTGTTTTTT. This chain connects TRBV7-3 to TRBJ2-2; 8 bases match TRBD1. Germline trimming cut 5 bases from V and 7 bases from J; bases unmatched to any gene: 6. The CDR3 runs 14 residues. Germline V gene lookup returns CDR1 SGHTA and CDR2 FQGTGA.

The gene calls are TRBV19 and TRBJ2-7, with 8 bases fitting TRBD2. The V gene's germline CDR1 is LNHDA and CDR2 SQIVND (reference sequence). The CDR3 consists of 14 residues. The trim removed 1 base at V and 3 bases at J, leaving 2 bases unmatched. Here the CDR3 DNA reads TGTGCCAGTAGTATAGTCGGGACTAGCTACGAGCAGTACTTC. Amino acids: CASSIVGTSYEQYF.

This CDR3 reads CASSSGPYGYTF. CDR3 nucleotide sequence: TGTGCCAGCAGTTCAGGGCCCTATGGCTACACCTTC. V gene TRBV12-3 or TRBV12-4 combines with J gene TRBJ1-2; perhaps TRBD1 as D (5 bases). The V gene lost 4 bases and the J gene lost 4 bases, with 7 bases spanning the gap. The CDR3 contains 12 residues.

The chain combines TRBV18 with TRBJ2-2, with 9 nucleotides matching TRBD1. The junction had 1 base not matched to a gene; V was cut back by 4 bases and J by 1 base. Germline CDR1 is KGHSH and CDR2 is LQKENI. The CDR3 is 15 amino acids. CDR3 sequence reads: CASSRQGENTGELFF. In nucleotides, the CDR3 is TGTGCCAGCTCACGACAGGGGGAGAACACCGGGGAGCTGTTTTTT. Drawing the rest from reference TRBV18 and TRBJ2-2, the complete variable domain is NAGVMQNPRHLVRRRGQEARLRCSPMKGHSHVYWYRQLPEEGLKFMVYLQKENIIDESGMPKERFSAEFPKEGPSILRIQQVVRGDSAAYFCASSRQGENTGELFFGEGSRLTVL.

The chain is built from TRBV5-4 and TRBJ1-1; possibly TRBD1 for D (5 bases). This CDR3 region has 14 residues. Deletions cut 1 base from V and 4 bases from J, with 11 bases between. In germline, CDR1 is SGHNT, CDR2 YYREEE (reference sequence). This CDR3 is CASSLMGGGTEAFF. The CDR3 bases are TGTGCCAGCAGCTTGATGGGGGGGGGCACTGAAGCTTTCTTT.

This chain links TRBV27 with TRBJ1-5, with unresolved D. Germline CDR1 MNHEY, CDR2 SMNVEV (reference sequence). V lost 0 bases and J 5 bases, leaving 8 bases between the germline ends. The CDR3 consists of 14 residues. The CDR3 nucleotides are TGTGCCAGCAGTTTATCCCGTCGCGATCAGCCCCAGCATTTT. This gives the protein CASSLSRRDQPQHF.

The chain is built from TRBV5-1 and TRBJ2-2; D unresolved. Trimming pared 2 bases from V and 0 bases from J, leaving 5 bases between. This CDR3 spans 14 amino acids. Germline V gene lookup returns CDR1 SGHRS and CDR2 YFSETQ. CDR3 sequence: CASSLGANTGELFF. DNA of the CDR3: TGCGCCAGCAGCTTAGGAGCGAACACCGGGGAGCTGTTTTTT.

The chain combines TRBV5-1 with TRBJ1-1; 8 bases line up with TRBD1. Germline V gene sequence: CDR1 SGHRS, CDR2 YFSETQ. Unmatched junction bases numbered 12, after V lost 4 bases and J lost 1 base. The CDR3 spans 17 residues. CDR3 in DNA: TGCGCCAGCAGCACCTCCGGGACAGGCCTGGGGAACACTGAAGCTTTCTTT. Translation gives CASSTSGTGLGNTEAFF.

CDR3 coding DNA: TGTGCCAGCAGCTCCGGGAGGGATGAAAAACTGTTTTTT. It codes for CASSSGRDEKLFF. The V and J genes are TRBV11-2 and TRBJ1-4; no firm D call. The CDR3 contains 13 residues. Trimming left V 4 bases short and J 6 bases short, with 9 bases between. Germline assignment: CDR1 SGHAT and CDR2 FQNNGV.

The V gene is TRBV20-1, the J gene TRBJ2-1; D perhaps matches TRBD1 (6 bases). CDR1 is DFQATT, CDR2 SNEGSKA, per germline (reference sequence). This CDR3 is 16 amino acids long. V lost 3 bases, J lost 4 bases, and 19 bases lay in between. CDR3 region: CSASPWGLKRYNEQFF. The CDR3 DNA reads as TGCAGTGCTAGTCCCTGGGGGCTAAAAAGGTACAATGAGCAGTTCTTC.

V usage is TRBV28 and J usage is TRBJ1-1; TRBD1 might be the D (5 bases). The ends were cut back, 5 bases at V and 1 base at J, with 8 bases in the middle. The CDR3 loop spans 13 amino acids. CDR1 and CDR2 from the germline V gene are MDHEN and SYDVKM. The CDR3 DNA is TGTGCCAGCAGTCAGGGCTGGAACACTGAAGCTTTCTTT. This codes for CASSQGWNTEAFF.

The rearrangement joins TRBV9 to TRBJ2-1, with D possibly TRBD2 on 6 matching bases. CDR3 length equals 15 residues. From germline, CDR1 is SGDLS and CDR2 YYNGEE. V was clipped by 0 bases and J by 3 bases, with 10 bases between them. The CDR3 DNA follows: TGTGCCAGCAGCGTAGAACCGGGGGACTACAATGAGCAGTTCTTC. Its translation is CASSVEPGDYNEQFF.

The chain carries TRBV5-4 and TRBJ1-2, with 8 nucleotides matching TRBD1. The CDR3 loop spans 17 amino acids. Germline V lookup: CDR1 SGHNT, CDR2 YYREEE (reference sequence). V lost 4 bases, J lost 6 bases, and 17 bases stayed unmatched. This CDR3 is CASSPLTGAASGDGYTF. In DNA, the CDR3 is TGTGCCAGCAGCCCACTGACAGGGGCTGCCTCTGGTGATGGCTACACCTTC.

V and J are TRBV11-3 and TRBJ2-5; possibly TRBD1 for D (5 bases). The V and J ends lost 1 base and 5 bases respectively, with 14 bases between them. This CDR3 is 15 amino acids long. Germline V lookup: CDR1 SGHNT, CDR2 YENEEA. CDR3 DNA: TGTGCCAGCAGCTTAGGCAGGGCCGGTTTCGAGACCCAGTACTTC. Protein sequence: CASSLGRAGFETQYF.

This chain links TRBV7-8 with TRBJ2-7, with 12 bases fitting TRBD2. The CDR3 runs to 16 residues. The junction had 4 bases not matched to a gene; V was cut back by 1 base and J by 3 bases. From germline, CDR1 is SGHVS and CDR2 FQNEAQ. This CDR3 reads CASSLVTSGGYYEQYF. DNA of the CDR3: TGTGCCAGCAGCTTAGTCACTAGCGGGGGGTACTACGAGCAGTACTTC.

The gene calls are TRBV7-6 and TRBJ2-5, with 11 bases fitting TRBD2. This CDR3 has 17 amino acids. V shed 5 bases, J shed 4 bases, and the junction held 12 bases outside the gene matches. Looked up from germline, CDR1 is SGHVS and CDR2 is FNYEAQ. The CDR3 region is CASSHLRLAGGRETQYF. As DNA, the CDR3 is TGTGCCAGCAGCCACCTCAGGCTAGCGGGGGGAAGAGAGACCCAGTACTTC.

The chain has TRBV13 and TRBJ1-4, with 7 bases matching TRBD1. The CDR3 runs 14 residues. Trimming took 4 bases from V and 8 from J; bases not matched to a gene: 7. The V gene's germline CDR1 is PRHDT and CDR2 FYEKMQ (reference sequence). CDR3 bases: TGTGCCAGCAGCTCAGACAGGGTGGGGGAAAAACTGTTTTTT. This sequence encodes CASSSDRVGEKLFF.

A single count supports this clone. The rearrangement uses TRBV6-1 and TRBJ1-5; weak D call: TRBD1 (5 bases). This CDR3 has 14 amino acids. Germline CDR1 reads MNHNS; CDR2 reads SASEGT. V gave up 0 bases and J gave up 4 bases, with 7 bases separating them. The DNA for the CDR3 is TGTGCCAGCAGTGAAGCGTACAGGAATCAGCCCCAGCATTTT. This codes for CASSEAYRNQPQHF.

This chain connects TRBV5-6 to TRBJ1-4, with 9 bases fitting TRBD1. The CDR3 has 15 residues. V shed 3 bases and J 4 bases; nucleotides not matched to a gene: 4. CDR1 and CDR2 from the germline V gene are SGHDT and YYEEEE. The CDR3 nucleotides read TGTGCCAGCAGCTCGGGGACAGGGAGTAATGAAAAACTGTTTTTT. Residues: CASSSGTGSNEKLFF.

This rearrangement joins TRBV27 to TRBJ2-7, with D tentatively TRBD1 (7 bases). The length of the CDR3 is 16 residues. V dropped 2 bases and J dropped 1 base, with 15 bases sitting between them. Germline loops: CDR1 MNHEY, CDR2 SMNVEV (reference sequence). CDR3 residues: CASSLSGAGGSYEQYF. The CDR3 DNA follows: TGTGCCAGCAGTTTAAGTGGTGCAGGGGGGTCCTACGAGCAGTACTTC.

The rearrangement joins TRBV5-1 to TRBJ2-5, with 11 bases matching TRBD1. The J segment lost 2 bases and the V segment lost 3 bases, leaving 21 bases of the junction unmatched. The length of the CDR3 is 21 residues. CDR1 and CDR2 (germline): SGHRS, YFSETQ. The DNA for the CDR3 is TGCGCCAGCAGCTCGGGAGGCCTCGGACAGGGGGCACTATTGGGGCAAGAGACCCAGTACTTC. Protein sequence: CASSSGGLGQGALLGQETQYF.

V usage is TRBV29-1 and J usage is TRBJ2-5; TRBD1 is a possible D gene (5 bases). Per the germline V gene, CDR1 is SQVTM and CDR2 is ANQGSEA. V gave up 4 bases and J gave up 7 bases, with 13 bases separating them. The CDR3 is 12 residues long. The CDR3 sequence is CSVGALQGTQYF. CDR3 sequence (DNA): TGCAGCGTTGGGGCCCTTCAGGGGACCCAGTACTTC.